This paragraph reports one TCR beta chain. The data are from a study of blood T cell repertoires in COVID-19. Overall study context: Italy, Spain and the United States were the sources of the convalescent and acute COVID-19 samples. PBMCs, B-cell-depleted T cells, or T cells provided the cDNA or gDNA that made up the material.

In the authors' methods: Reference gene primer amplification gave estimated nucleated cell counts. Assay used: immunoSEQ multiplex PCR; TCRdb lists only in-frame clones, some missing. V and J calls and clone size follow that table, whereas D and trimming were derived from the DNA. This repertoire shows roughly 200,000 clones, around 90% found once; its top ten account for 3% to 3.5%. Losses at the gene ends were 1 base for V and 2 bases for J; bases not matched to a gene: 9. CDR1 SGHRS and CDR2 YFSETQ come from the germline V gene. The CDR3 consists of 18 residues. The rearrangement uses TRBV5-1 and TRBJ1-3; 10 bases fit TRBD1. The clonotype comes from a man between 60 and 70 years old with acute or convalescent COVID-19. The specimen sequenced was peripheral blood. CDR3 DNA sequence: TGCGCCAGCAGCTTGCTTTCGGGACAGGGGTCGGCTGGAAACACCATATATTTT. This sequence encodes CASSLLSGQGSAGNTIYF.